Presented here are 20 T cell receptor beta chains from one specimen sequenced in a study of beta chain features in type 1 diabetes. All of the isolated RNA was reverse transcribed, so expressed TCRB transcripts were sequenced. The repertoire was sequenced with immunoSEQ multiplex PCR; TCRdb's copy has only in-frame clones and lacks some. The sample records roughly 150,000 clones, 9% to 10% being singletons. Sample: central memory CD4+ T cells from blood. Receptors originate from a woman aged 18-35 years in good health.

V and J are TRBV4-1 and TRBJ2-3; tentative D call: TRBD1 (5 bases). V was cut by 0 bases and J by 2 bases, with 9 bases left in between. The CDR3 loop spans 15 amino acids. CDR1 is MGHRA, CDR2 YSYEKL, per germline. DNA of the CDR3: TGCGCCAGCAGCCAAGATGGGGCTACCACAGATACGCAGTATTTT. This sequence encodes CASSQDGATTDTQYF.

There are a few counts of this clone. The chain links TRBV7-2 to TRBJ1-2; no clear D gene. The ends were cut back, 5 bases at V and 4 bases at J, with 2 bases in the middle. CDR1 is SGHTA and CDR2 is FQGNSA in the germline V gene. The CDR3 extends over 10 amino acids. This chain's CDR3 is CASSLYGYTF. CDR3 DNA: TGTGCCAGCAGCCTCTATGGCTACACCTTC.

This clone was detected once. This chain uses TRBV2 with TRBJ1-1; 9 nucleotides line up with TRBD1. This CDR3 spans 15 amino acids. V dropped 6 bases and J dropped 4; count of bases not matched to a gene: 9. Germline CDR1 SNHLY, CDR2 FYNNEI. CDR3 DNA: TGTGCCAGCAGAGCGGACAGGGGAGGAGGCACTGAAGCTTTCTTT. This sequence encodes CASRADRGGGTEAFF.

The J gene is TRBJ2-7, the V gene TRBV11-3; 9 positions agree with TRBD2. Germline V gene data show CDR1 as SGHNT and CDR2 as YENEEA. V gave up 1 base and J gave up 7 bases; unmatched junction bases: 11. CDR3 length: 16 amino acids. This chain's CDR3 is CASSLGGLAGAREQYF. The CDR3 DNA follows: TGTGCCAGCAGCTTAGGGGGTTTAGCGGGGGCGCGAGAGCAGTACTTC. Supplemented by reference TRBV11-3 and TRBJ2-7, the full variable domain reads EAGVVQSPRYKIIEKKQPVAFWCNPISGHNTLYWYLQNLGQGPELLIRYENEEAVDDSQLPKDRFSAERLKGVDSTLKIQPAELGDSAVYLCASSLGGLAGAREQYFGPGTRLTVT.

This chain connects TRBV7-2 to TRBJ2-4, with 8 positions matching TRBD2. Germline trimming cut 5 bases from V and 7 bases from J; bases unmatched to any gene: 7. The CDR3 covers 14 residues. The V gene's germline CDR1 is SGHTA and CDR2 FQGNSA. CDR3: CASSLGGLVNIQYF. CDR3 nucleotides: TGTGCCAGCAGCCTAGGGGGACTAGTGAACATTCAGTACTTC.

This clone was seen more than once but under ten times. This CDR3 is CASSPSGTARTDTQYF. The CDR3 coding sequence is TGTGCCAGCAGCCCCAGCGGGACTGCGCGCACAGATACGCAGTATTTT. The chain joins TRBV11-3 to TRBJ2-3; 7 bases map to TRBD2. Per germline, CDR1 SGHNT and CDR2 YENEEA. Trimming took 5 bases from V and 1 from J; bases not matched to a gene: 9. This CDR3 has 16 residues. The full variable domain, with the rest looked up from reference TRBV11-3 and TRBJ2-3, is EAGVVQSPRYKIIEKKQPVAFWCNPISGHNTLYWYLQNLGQGPELLIRYENEEAVDDSQLPKDRFSAERLKGVDSTLKIQPAELGDSAVYLCASSPSGTARTDTQYFGPGTRLTVL.

The table lists this clone with a few counts. The chain recombines TRBV6-6 with TRBJ2-5, with a weak D call TRBD1 (6 bases). Per germline, CDR1 MNHNY and CDR2 SVGAGI (reference sequence). CDR3 size: 14 residues. V shed 2 bases and J shed 2 bases, with 9 bases lying between them. The CDR3 loop is CASSYGGQQETQYF. Here the CDR3 DNA reads TGTGCCAGCAGTTACGGGGGACAACAAGAGACCCAGTACTTC.

This clone has more than one count but fewer than ten. As DNA, the CDR3 is TGCGCCAGCAGCTTGGATCTTCGGTCCTCCTACGAGCAGTACTTC. Translation: CASSLDLRSSYEQYF. This chain connects TRBV5-1 to TRBJ2-7; D is ambiguous. The CDR3 spans 15 residues. The V gene's germline CDR1 is SGHRS and CDR2 YFSETQ. The V gene lost 0 bases and the J gene lost 0 bases, with 10 bases spanning the gap.

The table lists this clone with many counts. The chain uses TRBV7-2 and TRBJ2-5; D may be TRBD1 (6 bases). The germline V gene has CDR1 SGHTA and CDR2 FQGNSA. The CDR3 is made up of 16 amino acids. The V end was cut by 2 bases, the J end by 4 bases, with 17 bases between. CDR3 sequence (DNA): TGTGCCAGCAGCTTATCGGCGACAGGCCGTTTAGAGACCCAGTACTTC. It codes for CASSLSATGRLETQYF.

This rearrangement joins TRBV30 to TRBJ1-5; D is perhaps TRBD1 (5 bases). V lost 2 bases, J lost 5 bases, and 10 bases lay in between. The CDR3 is made up of 13 amino acids. CDR1 GTSNPN and CDR2 SVGIG come from the germline V gene (reference sequence). CDR3 sequence: CAWSSLGDQPQHF. CDR3 sequence (DNA): TGTGCCTGGAGTTCCCTAGGGGATCAGCCCCAGCATTTT.

In this sample, this clone turned up a few times. The V call is TRBV7-2, the J call TRBJ1-4; no reliable D call. The CDR3 is 15 amino acids. CDR1 SGHTA and CDR2 FQGNSA come from the germline V gene. V lost 5 bases to trimming and J lost 5 bases, with 15 bases between them. This CDR3 is CASSPGGGPNEKLFF. DNA for the CDR3: TGTGCCAGCAGCCCGGGAGGTGGACCGAATGAAAAACTGTTTTTT.

This clone was seen more than once but under ten times. CDR3 in amino acids: CASSQDRQSYGYTF. The CDR3 DNA is TGCGCCAGCAGCCAAGATAGACAGTCCTATGGCTACACCTTC. The chain recombines TRBV4-1 with TRBJ1-2; weak D call: TRBD1 (5 bases). Germline V gives CDR1 MGHRA, CDR2 YSYEKL. There are 14 residues in the CDR3. With 0 bases removed from V and 4 bases from J, the gap between germline ends came to 9 bases.

The CDR3 spells CASSNRGRDQPQHF. CDR3 nucleotides: TGTGCCAGCAGTAACAGGGGTAGGGATCAGCCCCAGCATTTT. The chain carries TRBV2 and TRBJ1-5; TRBD1 agrees at 7 bases. With 5 bases clipped from V and 5 bases from J, the junction kept 6 bases outside the gene matches. Germline CDR1 is SNHLY and CDR2 is FYNNEI. This CDR3 has 14 amino acids.

The gene calls are TRBV10-3 and TRBJ2-1; D is perhaps TRBD1 (7 bases). CDR1 ENHRY and CDR2 SYGVKD come from the germline V gene. The V end was cut by 7 bases, the J end by 9 bases, with 13 bases between. The CDR3 totals 12 residues. CDR3 bases: TGTGCCATCAAGCAGGGGGGTTCTGAGCAGTTCTTC. It codes for CAIKQGGSEQFF.

The V call is TRBV4-2, the J call TRBJ2-1; possibly TRBD2 for D (6 bases). Trimming shortened V by 1 base and J by 8 bases, and 9 bases separated the two germline ends. CDR1 LGHNA and CDR2 YNFKEQ come from the germline V gene. This CDR3 spans 13 amino acids. The CDR3, as DNA: TGTGCCAGCAGCCAAGTCGGGGGAGATGAGCAGTTCTTC. It specifies CASSQVGGDEQFF.

In this sample, this clone turned up a few times. V gene TRBV14 combines with J gene TRBJ2-1, with D possibly matching TRBD1 (6 bases). In germline, CDR1 is SGHDN, CDR2 FVKESK. V gave up 1 base and J gave up 4 bases, with 11 bases separating them. This CDR3 spans 15 amino acids. The CDR3 coding sequence is TGTGCCAGCAGCCAAGCTGGGACACAGTACAATGAGCAGTTCTTC. Amino acids: CASSQAGTQYNEQFF.

This clone was picked up a small number of times. V is TRBV5-1 and J is TRBJ1-6; TRBD1 might be the D (6 bases). Germline V CDR1 and CDR2: SGHRS, YFSETQ. The V gene lost 0 bases and the J gene lost 7 bases, with 11 bases spanning the gap. The CDR3 extends over 15 amino acids. This chain's CDR3 is CASSLEGGGNSPLHF. CDR3 DNA: TGCGCCAGCAGCTTGGAGGGAGGGGGGAATTCACCCCTCCACTTT.

This clone showed up just a few times. V is TRBV2 and J is TRBJ2-7; 9 nucleotides line up with TRBD1. The V gene's germline CDR1 is SNHLY and CDR2 FYNNEI. With V trimmed by 7 bases and J by 2 bases, 9 bases remained unmatched. This CDR3 comprises 15 residues. The CDR3 DNA follows: TGTGCCAGCAACCGCGCGGGACAGGGTACCTACGAGCAGTACTTC. Translated: CASNRAGQGTYEQYF.

This clone was found a few times. The gene calls are TRBV5-6 and TRBJ2-2, with D perhaps matching TRBD2 (6 bases). The length of the CDR3 is 14 residues. The V end lost 4 bases, the J end lost 3 bases, and 10 bases lay between the germline ends. CDR1 is SGHDT and CDR2 is YYEEEE in the germline V gene. This CDR3 is CASSRERDTGELFF. CDR3 DNA sequence: TGTGCCAGCAGCCGTGAGCGGGACACCGGGGAGCTGTTTTTT.

This clone was detected only a few times. CDR3 protein: CASSPRGTSGANVLTF. CDR3 nucleotide sequence: TGTGCCAGCAGCCCGCGCGGGACGTCCGGGGCCAACGTCCTGACTTTC. The V and J genes are TRBV7-3 and TRBJ2-6; weak D call: TRBD2 (6 bases). V shed 5 bases and J shed 4 bases, with 15 bases lying between them. This CDR3 contains 16 residues. Germline loops: CDR1 SGHTA, CDR2 FQGTGA.